These T cell receptor beta chains were read from a single sample in a study of Ad26.COV2.S vaccination and SARS-CoV-2 variants. Repertoires were generated with immunoSEQ multiplex PCR, while TCRdb's copy carries only in-frame clones and drops some. The data show roughly 420,000 clones, around 89% seen once. Sequenced here: peripheral blood, sampled in a trial of Ad26.COV2.S vaccine versus placebo. These TCRs come from a person aged 18 to 59 who received the Ad26.COV2.S COVID-19 vaccine or a placebo. CDR3s include the opening cysteine and the closing phenylalanine or tryptophan. The D gene is left open where the match is weak. Only part of the rows carry a size: once, few, many, or a class if the clone is expanded.

NA	TRBV7-2	NA	TRBJ1-6	CASSLGPGQKSYNSPLHF	TGTGCCAGCAGCTTAGGCCCGGGACAAAAATCCTATAATTCACCCCTCCACTTT
NA	TRBV2	TRBD2	TRBJ2-1	CASSDGGEWYNEQFF	TGTGCCAGCAGTGACGGGGGGGAATGGTACAATGAGCAGTTCTTC
NA	TRBV28	TRBD2	TRBJ2-3	CASLSGETDTQYF	TGTGCCAGCCTTAGCGGGGAAACAGATACGCAGTATTTT
NA	TRBV6-6	NA	TRBJ1-6	CASSPLRQTYNSPLHF	TGTGCCAGCAGTCCCCTCCGACAGACATATAATTCACCCCTCCACTTT
NA	TRBV5-4	NA	TRBJ1-3	CASGVNSGNTIYF	TGTGCCAGCGGAGTAAACTCTGGAAACACCATATATTTT
NA	TRBV19	NA	TRBJ2-2	CASRASRNTGELFF	TGTGCCAGTAGGGCTAGCCGGAACACCGGGGAGCTGTTTTTT
NA	TRBV5-6	NA	TRBJ2-5	CASSLGRLTQYF	TGTGCCAGCAGCTTGGGACGGCTGACCCAGTACTTC
NA	TRBV27	NA	TRBJ1-5	CASSPGAGRDQPQHF	TGTGCCAGCAGCCCCGGGGCGGGTAGGGATCAGCCCCAGCATTTT
NA	TRBV9	TRBD1	TRBJ1-4	CASSAPGTGYEKLFF	TGTGCCAGCAGCGCTCCCGGGACAGGGTATGAAAAACTGTTTTTT
NA	TRBV25-1	NA	TRBJ2-7	CASRPQGSGEQYF	TGTGCCAGCAGACCTCAGGGTAGCGGCGAGCAGTACTTC
NA	TRBV2	NA	TRBJ2-4	CASKRADIQYF	TGTGCCAGCAAAAGGGCAGACATTCAGTACTTC
NA	TRBV28	NA	TRBJ2-1	CASSFTREGEFAYNEQFF	TGTGCCAGCAGTTTTACGAGGGAAGGGGAATTCGCCTACAATGAGCAGTTCTTC
once	TRBV19	NA	TRBJ2-3	CASSILGQSSTDTQYF	TGTGCCAGTAGTATCCTAGGTCAGAGCTCCACAGATACGCAGTATTTT
NA	TRBV7-6	TRBD2	TRBJ2-5	CASSLGIGTSGETQYF	TGTGCCAGCAGCTTAGGAATCGGGACTAGCGGCGAGACCCAGTACTTC
NA	TRBV28	TRBD1	TRBJ1-2	CASRDRGEDGYTF	TGTGCCAGCAGGGACAGGGGAGAGGATGGCTACACCTTC
NA	TRBV5-6	NA	TRBJ1-6	CASSHVIGRRALNNSPLHF	TGTGCCAGCAGCCACGTAATCGGGCGACGAGCTTTGAATAATTCACCCCTCCACTTT
NA	TRBV6-2/TRBV6-3	TRBD2	TRBJ2-5	CASSYWASGGARETQYF	TGTGCCAGCAGTTACTGGGCTAGCGGGGGGGCCCGGGAGACCCAGTACTTC
once	TRBV7-2	NA	TRBJ2-7	CASSLGISLTYEQYF	TGTGCCAGCAGCTTAGGTATCAGCCTTACGTACGAGCAGTACTTC
few	TRBV14	TRBD2	TRBJ2-1	CASSQALRGGYGGSYNEQFF	TGTGCCAGCAGCCAAGCATTGCGCGGGGGGTACGGCGGATCCTACAATGAGCAGTTCTTC
NA	TRBV14	NA	TRBJ1-4	CASSQDIRVARSGLFF	TGTGCCAGCAGCCAAGATATAAGGGTCGCCCGGAGCGGACTGTTTTTT